Below, 27 T cell receptor beta chains from the same sample are listed, as sequenced in a study of T cell responses to AZD1222 COVID-19 vaccine. Clones were read by immunoSEQ multiplex PCR, and TCRdb kept only the in-frame ones, dropping some. The sample records 150,000 to 250,000 clones, approximately 94% being singletons. This sample comprised peripheral blood, obtained 28 days after the second AZD1222 dose. All receptors derive from an adult who received the AZD1222 COVID-19 vaccine.

This chain connects TRBV12-3 or TRBV12-4 to TRBJ2-7; D gene uncertain. The CDR3 spans 11 residues. Trimming took off 8 bases at V and 3 bases at J, with 8 bases between the two ends. Here the CDR3 reads CASGNFYEQYF. The DNA of the CDR3 is TGTGCCAGCGGCAACTTCTACGAGCAGTACTTC.

The rearrangement joins TRBV5-1 to TRBJ2-7, with 10 bases aligning to TRBD1. Germline V lookup: CDR1 SGHRS, CDR2 YFSETQ. This CDR3 has 14 amino acids. Unmatched junction bases numbered 5, after V lost 3 bases and J lost 5 bases. CDR3 coding DNA: TGCGCCAGCAGCTCGCGGGACAGGGGCGACGAGCAGTACTTC. This translates into CASSSRDRGDEQYF.

CDR3 in DNA: TGTGCTAGTGGTTTGACAGGGGCGTCAGGAAACACCATATATTTT. Amino acids: CASGLTGASGNTIYF. The chain employs TRBV12-5 and TRBJ1-3; 7 bases fit TRBD1. Trimming at V came to 2 bases and at J to 4 bases, leaving 5 bases not matched to a gene. This CDR3 is 15 amino acids long. Germline V CDR1 and CDR2: LGHNT, FRNRAP.

The genes are TRBV13 and TRBJ2-1, with unresolved D. The CDR3 extends over 15 amino acids. Trimming took 2 bases from V and 8 from J, leaving 16 bases between them. Germline lookup yields CDR1 PRHDT and CDR2 FYEKMQ (reference sequence). CDR3 loop: CASSLPQSRRDEQFF. CDR3 coding DNA: TGTGCCAGCAGCTTACCTCAGTCCCGCCGGGATGAGCAGTTCTTC. The complete variable domain, with remaining parts taken from reference TRBV13 and TRBJ2-1, reads AAGVIQSPRHLIKEKRETATLKCYPIPRHDTVYWYQQGPGQDPQFLISFYEKMQSDKGSIPDRFSAQQFSDYHSELNMSSLELGDSALYFCASSLPQSRRDEQFFGPGTRLTVL.

This clone was observed a single time. The V call is TRBV13, the J call TRBJ2-7; no clear D gene. This CDR3 comprises 14 residues. CDR1 and CDR2 (germline): PRHDT, FYEKMQ (reference sequence). Trimming stripped 6 bases from V and 2 bases from J, with 14 bases between. In nucleotides, the CDR3 is TGTGCCAGCAGAACCAGGAGTAAGCCCTACGAGCAGTACTTC. Its protein product is CASRTRSKPYEQYF.

In regard to this clone: This same CDR3 is encoded by further DNA sequences in the sample. V is TRBV3-1 (or the pseudogene TRBV3-2) and J is TRBJ1-2, with unresolved D. CDR3 length: 12 amino acids. Germline lookup yields CDR1 LGHDT and CDR2 YNNKEL (reference sequence). Trimming took off 1 base at V and 6 bases at J, with 6 bases between the two ends. CDR3 sequence: CASSQGGNGYTF. CDR3 in DNA: TGTGCCAGCAGCCAAGGAGGGAATGGCTACACCTTC.

This chain uses TRBV5-4 with TRBJ1-2, with 7 bases lining up with TRBD1. J lost 3 bases, V lost 2 bases, and 10 bases had no gene match. CDR3 length equals 16 residues. Germline loops: CDR1 SGHNT, CDR2 YYREEE (reference sequence). The CDR3 spells CASSFRAGQAYYGYTF. The CDR3 region has the DNA TGTGCCAGCAGCTTCCGAGCCGGACAGGCGTACTATGGCTACACCTTC.

V usage is TRBV7-2 and J usage is TRBJ1-5; 7 bases line up with TRBD1. Germline-derived CDR1 and CDR2 are SGHTA and FQGNSA. This CDR3 has 12 amino acids. The V and J ends lost 1 base and 12 bases, in that order; junction bases with no gene match: 3. The CDR3 sequence: CASSLEAGGQHF. In DNA form, the CDR3 reads TGTGCCAGCAGCTTAGAGGCAGGGGGCCAGCATTTT.

The CDR3 spells CASSLGQTNYGYTF. DNA for the CDR3: TGTGCCAGCAGCTTGGGACAGACTAACTATGGCTACACCTTC. The gene calls are TRBV7-2 and TRBJ1-2; 7 positions agree with TRBD1. Trimming removed 3 bases from V and 0 bases from J; junction bases left unmatched: 1. The CDR3 consists of 14 residues. CDR1 and CDR2 (germline): SGHTA, FQGNSA.

The genes are TRBV28 and TRBJ1-5, with 7 nucleotides matching TRBD1. This CDR3 has 19 amino acids. Germline V gene data show CDR1 as MDHEN and CDR2 as SYDVKM. Trimming cost V 7 bases and J 0 bases; bases outside gene matches: 18. The CDR3 DNA is TGTGCCAGCACCCCTTCCAGGGGGGGGACGTCATATAGCAATCAGCCCCAGCATTTT. It is translated as CASTPSRGGTSYSNQPQHF.

The rearrangement joins TRBV4-2 to TRBJ2-2; 8 bases align to TRBD2. V was pared by 0 bases and J by 4 bases, with 7 bases of the junction left unmatched. The CDR3 has 17 residues. The germline gives CDR1 LGHNA, CDR2 YNFKEQ. In DNA form, the CDR3 reads TGTGCCAGCAGCCAAGATGGCCGGGGGGGGCCCACCGGGGAGCTGTTTTTT. Its protein is CASSQDGRGGPTGELFF.

About this clone itself: A read error may produce the germline difference seen at one junction end. V gene TRBV6-1 combines with J gene TRBJ1-2; possible D gene TRBD1, 5 bases. The CDR3 has 15 residues. CDR1 is MNHNS and CDR2 is SASEGT in the germline V gene. CDR3: CASSQAWGGSYGYTF. The CDR3 DNA follows: TGTGCCAGCAGTCAAGCTTGGGGGGGGAGCTATGGCTACACCTTC.

V and J are TRBV10-2 and TRBJ1-2, with D possibly matching TRBD1 (5 bases). The CDR3 has 14 residues. Trimming shortened V by 4 bases and J by 3 bases, and 12 bases separated the two germline ends. Germline V lookup: CDR1 WSHSY, CDR2 SAAADI. CDR3 bases: TGCGCCAGCAGTGTCGAGCTGGGGGACTATGGCTACACCTTC. This gives the protein CASSVELGDYGYTF.

V gene TRBV9 combines with J gene TRBJ2-7; possible D gene TRBD2, 6 bases. The CDR3 spans 16 residues. In germline, CDR1 is SGDLS, CDR2 YYNGEE. V was trimmed by 3 bases and J by 3 bases, leaving 19 bases between them. The CDR3 sequence is CASSGGPGASFYEQYF. In nucleotides, the CDR3 is TGTGCCAGCAGCGGCGGCCCGGGAGCTAGTTTCTACGAGCAGTACTTC.

V and J are TRBV7-8 and TRBJ2-7; D uncertain. Trimming shortened V by 5 bases and J by 4 bases, and 6 bases separated the two germline ends. The CDR3 length is 11 residues. The germline gives CDR1 SGHVS, CDR2 FQNEAQ. The DNA for the CDR3 is TGTGCCAGCAGCCCGCGGTACGAGCAGTACTTC. This translates into CASSPRYEQYF.

The V and J genes are TRBV5-4 and TRBJ2-7; perhaps TRBD2 as D (6 bases). This CDR3 region has 14 residues. Trimming took 1 base from V and 0 from J, leaving 8 bases between them. Germline lookup yields CDR1 SGHNT and CDR2 YYREEE (reference sequence). The CDR3 coding sequence is TGTGCCAGCAGCTTGCGGGGGAACTCCTACGAGCAGTACTTC. Translated: CASSLRGNSYEQYF. Looking up the rest from reference TRBV5-4 and TRBJ2-7 gives the full variable domain: ETGVTQSPTHLIKTRGQQVTLRCSSQSGHNTVSWYQQALGQGPQFIFQYYREEENGRGNFPPRFSGLQFPNYSSELNVNALELDDSALYLCASSLRGNSYEQYFGPGTRLTVT.

This chain connects TRBV9 to TRBJ2-1; 8 bases are a match to TRBD2. This CDR3 region has 16 residues. J was trimmed by 3 bases and V by 4 bases; bases with no gene match: 9. Germline CDR1 SGDLS, CDR2 YYNGEE. CDR3 amino acids: CASSPRGSGGYNEQFF. CDR3 DNA sequence: TGTGCCAGCAGCCCCCGCGGAAGCGGGGGCTACAATGAGCAGTTCTTC.

This chain links TRBV6-5 with TRBJ1-1; the D is unclear. The CDR3 is 14 residues long. V lost 3 bases to trimming and J lost 0 bases, with 8 bases between them. The V gene's germline CDR1 is MNHEY and CDR2 SVGAGI. The CDR3 DNA is TGTGCCAGCAGTTATGGCACTATGAACACTGAAGCTTTCTTT. Its translation: CASSYGTMNTEAFF.

This chain uses TRBV18 with TRBJ1-1; TRBD1 agrees at 10 bases. The CDR3 length is 12 residues. The trim removed 2 bases at V and 11 bases at J, leaving 2 bases unmatched. The germline V gene has CDR1 KGHSH and CDR2 LQKENI. CDR3 bases: TGTGCCAGCTCACCAGCGGACAGGGGGGCTTTCTTT. Its translation is CASSPADRGAFF.

The chain joins TRBV11-2 to TRBJ2-7; D might be TRBD2 (7 bases). V was shortened by 5 bases and J by 4 bases, with 18 bases between the two germline ends. The CDR3 contains 15 residues. Per the germline V gene, CDR1 is SGHAT and CDR2 is FQNNGV. The DNA of the CDR3 is TGTGCCAGCAGCCCCCGGGGAGGGGGGAGGTACGAGCAGTACTTC. This encodes CASSPRGGGRYEQYF.

This clone was counted once. The chain couples TRBV6-6 to TRBJ1-5; TRBD1 might be the D (5 bases). Germline V gene sequence: CDR1 MNHNY, CDR2 SVGAGI (reference sequence). The CDR3 is 12 amino acids. V was pared by 2 bases and J by 7 bases, with 6 bases between. The CDR3 coding sequence is TGTGCCAGCAGTTACGGGGCGCAGCCCCAGCATTTT. This encodes CASSYGAQPQHF.

The J gene is TRBJ1-5, the V gene TRBV29-1; D not certain. Per germline, CDR1 SQVTM and CDR2 ANQGSEA. The CDR3 totals 14 residues. V lost 3 bases, J lost 4 bases, and 13 bases lay in between. CDR3 in amino acids: CSVDEGGVNQPQHF. CDR3 DNA sequence: TGCAGCGTTGATGAAGGTGGGGTTAATCAGCCCCAGCATTTT.

This chain links TRBV19 with TRBJ2-3; D uncertain. V was pared by 4 bases and J by 5 bases, with 4 bases between. CDR1 is LNHDA, CDR2 SQIVND, per germline (reference sequence). This CDR3 is 11 amino acids long. The DNA for the CDR3 is TGTGCCAGTAGTAGCGGAGATACGCAGTATTTT. It is translated as CASSSGDTQYF.

The V gene is TRBV6-5, the J gene TRBJ1-4; D is unclear. CDR3 length: 14 amino acids. Germline assignment: CDR1 MNHEY and CDR2 SVGAGI. V dropped 3 bases and J dropped 0 bases, with 5 bases sitting between them. The CDR3 reads CASSYPTTNEKLFF. In DNA form, the CDR3 reads TGTGCCAGCAGTTATCCGACAACTAATGAAAAACTGTTTTTT.

The V and J genes are TRBV14 and TRBJ1-2; no clear D. The CDR3 extends over 13 amino acids. V was trimmed by 2 bases and J by 4 bases, leaving 8 bases between them. Germline lookup yields CDR1 SGHDN and CDR2 FVKESK. CDR3 loop: CASSQYAGYGYTF. CDR3 in DNA: TGTGCCAGCAGCCAATATGCTGGCTATGGCTACACCTTC. Variable domain in full (rest from reference TRBV14 and TRBJ1-2): EAGVTQFPSHSVIEKGQTVTLRCDPISGHDNLYWYRRVMGKEIKFLLHFVKESKQDESGMPNNRFLAERTGGTYSTLKVQPAELEDSGVYFCASSQYAGYGYTFGSGTRLTVV.

The J gene is TRBJ1-3, the V gene TRBV5-4; perhaps TRBD1 as D (5 bases). CDR3 length equals 16 residues. V lost 1 base, J lost 4 bases, and 15 bases lay in between. From germline, CDR1 is SGHNT and CDR2 YYREEE (reference sequence). The CDR3 here is CASSLRGVARGNTIYF. In DNA, the CDR3 is TGTGCCAGCAGCTTGCGGGGGGTGGCAAGAGGAAACACCATATATTTT.

V and J are TRBV18 and TRBJ2-2, with D possibly matching TRBD2 (6 bases). The V and J ends lost 2 bases and 1 base respectively, with 14 bases between them. The V gene's germline CDR1 is KGHSH and CDR2 LQKENI. CDR3 length: 17 amino acids. CDR3 loop: CASSPNPGTLNTGELFF. CDR3 bases: TGTGCCAGCTCACCAAACCCCGGGACTTTGAACACCGGGGAGCTGTTTTTT. The full variable domain, in which reference TRBV18 and TRBJ2-2 provide the parts outside the CDR3, is NAGVMQNPRHLVRRRGQEARLRCSPMKGHSHVYWYRQLPEEGLKFMVYLQKENIIDESGMPKERFSAEFPKEGPSILRIQQVVRGDSAAYFCASSPNPGTLNTGELFFGEGSRLTVL.